This record concerns one T cell receptor beta chain sequence. The antigen remains unidentified. Germline V gene data show CDR1 as MNHNS and CDR2 as SASEGT. After removal of 1 base from V and 0 bases from J, the junction contained 5 bases not matched to a gene. There are 16 residues in the CDR3. These data originate in a study of cytomegalovirus exposure and HLA in healthy donors. Study-wide results and caveats: Some segments of the V type, notably TRBV6-2 and TRBV6-3, were excluded as indistinguishable.

Primers for the PCR totalled 60 Vbeta and 13 Jbeta. Clones were sequenced by immunoSEQ multiplex PCR, and TCRdb holds only the in-frame ones, with some missing. The table includes around 110,000 clones, roughly 80% detected once. The sequence came from a young man in good health and CMV-seronegative. The sample taken for sequencing was PBMCs. The rearrangement links TRBV6-1 to TRBJ2-7; TRBD2 aligns across 8 bases. CDR3: CASSEGVAGTSYEQYF. CDR3 in DNA: TGTGCCAGCAGTGAAGGGGTAGCGGGGACCTCCTACGAGCAGTACTTC.